This record concerns one T cell receptor (beta chain) sequence. The antigen is not known. The sample belongs to a study of cytomegalovirus exposure and HLA in healthy donors. At the level of the study: From donors who were HLA-typed, an early data release held approximately 80 million unique TCRs. Overall study results and limits: Later analysis suggested most CMV-associated TCR beta chains were HLA-restricted.

Trimming took 4 bases from V and 2 from J, leaving 15 bases between them. CDR3 length: 16 residues. Germline lookup yields CDR1 MNHNS and CDR2 SASEGT. PCR primers comprised 60 Vbeta and 13 Jbeta primers. Measured with immunoSEQ multiplex PCR; TCRdb has only the in-frame clones, and not every one. The sample gives approximately 220,000 clones, approximately 83% of which show up once; roughly 0.66% is in the top ten. The sequencing input was PBMCs. This chain joins TRBV6-1 and TRBJ2-1; tentative D call: TRBD2 (6 bases). The source is a boy aged 2-9 years in good health and CMV-seronegative. This chain's CDR3 is CASSGGGGLPYNEQFF. The CDR3 DNA sequence: TGTGCCAGCAGTGGGGGCGGAGGGCTCCCCTACAATGAGCAGTTCTTC.